There are a few counts of the clone carrying this T cell receptor (beta chain). The source of the sample is a study of blood T cell repertoires in COVID-19. V was trimmed by 6 bases and J by 6 bases, leaving 20 bases between them. Germline V gene data show CDR1 as SNHLY and CDR2 as FYNNEI. The CDR3 runs to 16 residues. The data were produced by immunoSEQ multiplex PCR, yet TCRdb's version contains in-frame clones alone and is incomplete. This table holds 200,000 or so clones, 60% to 85% found once. The receptor was derived from a woman in her sixties or seventies with acute or convalescent COVID-19. The sequenced material came from peripheral blood. This chain uses TRBV2 with TRBJ2-2, with D possibly TRBD2 on 6 matching bases. DNA of the CDR3: TGTGCCAGCAGCCCCGGCGGGGTAGTTGGGGCCGGGGAGCTGTTTTTT. Its protein product is CASSPGGVVGAGELFF.